One and the same sample provided the 29 T cell receptor beta chains below, sequenced in a study of OX40 agonist ivuxolimab in advanced cancers. TCRdb keeps only in-frame clones here, not all; method: immunoSEQ multiplex PCR. This repertoire shows approximately 81,000 clones, under 95% found once; its top ten account for around 15%. Material: CD4+ or CD8+ T cells sorted from blood, obtained in a trial of the OX40 agonist ivuxolimab. The receptors come from an adult with an advanced solid tumor such as melanoma, head and neck, liver or kidney cancer.

V usage is TRBV7-9 and J usage is TRBJ1-1; D may be TRBD1 (6 bases). Trimming removed 5 bases from V and 3 bases from J, with 16 bases in between. The CDR3 spans 15 residues. Germline V lookup: CDR1 SEHNR, CDR2 FQNEAQ (reference sequence). Here the CDR3 DNA reads TGTGCCAGCAGCCAACCTGCACAGGGCCACACTGAAGCTTTCTTT. This translates into CASSQPAQGHTEAFF.

The CDR3 reads CASIAGGPHEQFF. CDR3 in DNA: TGTGCCAGCATAGCGGGAGGGCCGCATGAGCAGTTCTTC. The chain has TRBV25-1 and TRBJ2-1; the match to TRBD2 covers 11 bases. J gave up 8 bases and V 7 bases, and 4 bases lay outside the gene matches. The length of the CDR3 is 13 residues. Germline lookup yields CDR1 MGHDK and CDR2 SYGVNS.

The chain links TRBV27 to TRBJ2-7, with 9 bases that match TRBD1. The germline CDR1 and CDR2 sequences are MNHEY and SMNVEV (reference sequence). The CDR3 extends over 12 amino acids. Losses at the gene ends were 6 bases for V and 9 bases for J; bases not matched to a gene: 6. The CDR3 spells CASSQTGGGQYF. CDR3 nucleotides: TGTGCCAGCAGCCAGACAGGGGGGGGGCAGTACTTC.

The J gene is TRBJ2-1, the V gene TRBV4-3; TRBD2 agrees at 7 bases. Trimming took 1 base from V and 5 from J; bases not matched to a gene: 14. The CDR3 loop spans 18 amino acids. Germline values: CDR1 LGHNA, CDR2 YSLEER. The CDR3 is CASSQVNTVGTTNNEQFF. CDR3 sequence (DNA): TGCGCCAGCAGCCAAGTAAACACTGTCGGGACTACCAACAATGAGCAGTTCTTC.

The rearrangement links TRBV11-2 to TRBJ2-3; TRBD2 is a possible D gene (6 bases). Trimming pared 3 bases from V and 6 bases from J, leaving 19 bases between. The CDR3 spans 16 residues. The germline V gene has CDR1 SGHAT and CDR2 FQNNGV. Written as DNA, the CDR3 is TGTGCCAGCAGCTTTAGGGACTGGCAAGATCTTGATACGCAGTATTTT. Translating gives CASSFRDWQDLDTQYF.

The V and J genes are TRBV15 and TRBJ2-1, with 9 bases aligning to TRBD2. This CDR3 comprises 19 residues. Germline CDR1 is LNHNV and CDR2 is YYDKDF (reference sequence). The V gene end was trimmed by 5 bases and the J gene end by 9 bases; junction bases not matched to a gene: 23. The CDR3 DNA reads TGTGCCACCAGCTCCACTTCGTTTAACGAGGCGGGAGGGCCGGTTGAGCAGTTCTTC. Protein product: CATSSTSFNEAGGPVEQFF.

The CDR3 spells CASSVGRNGYTF. DNA of the CDR3: TGTGCCAGCAGCGTAGGACGTAACGGCTACACCTTC. The chain recombines TRBV9 with TRBJ1-2; D gene ambiguous. The CDR3 runs to 12 residues. V was pared by 0 bases and J by 8 bases, with 8 bases between. CDR1 is SGDLS and CDR2 is YYNGEE in the germline V gene. Combining the CDR3 with reference TRBV9 and TRBJ1-2 gives the whole variable domain DSGVTQTPKHLITATGQRVTLRCSPRSGDLSVYWYQQSLDQGLQFLIQYYNGEERAKGNILERFSAQQFPDLHSELNLSSLELGDSALYFCASSVGRNGYTFGSGTRLTVV.

CDR3 region: CAISEPSRGSTDTQYF. The CDR3 DNA reads TGTGCCATCAGTGAGCCATCCAGGGGCAGCACAGATACGCAGTATTTT. The V call is TRBV10-3, the J call TRBJ2-3; D perhaps matches TRBD1 (6 bases). The CDR3 is made up of 16 amino acids. Germline assignment: CDR1 ENHRY and CDR2 SYGVKD. The V gene lost 2 bases and the J gene lost 0 bases, with 12 bases spanning the gap.

This CDR3 reads CASSFTTGSYEQYF. The DNA of the CDR3 is TGTGCCAGTAGTTTCACGACAGGGAGCTACGAGCAGTACTTC. The chain links TRBV19 to TRBJ2-7; the match to TRBD1 covers 7 bases. Germline assignment: CDR1 LNHDA and CDR2 SQIVND (reference sequence). The CDR3 covers 14 residues. Trimming at V came to 5 bases and at J to 3 bases, leaving 7 bases not matched to a gene.

The rearrangement uses TRBV12-2 and TRBJ1-1. TRBV12-2 has pseudogene status. The CDR3 runs to 16 residues. CDR3 region: CASRLVLRRMNTEAFF. The CDR3 bases are TGTGCAAGTCGCTTAGTACTCCGGCGGATGAACACTGAAGCTTTCTTT.

The J gene is TRBJ2-1, the V gene TRBV5-1; perhaps D is TRBD1 or TRBD2 (5 bases each). CDR1 and CDR2 from the germline V gene are SGHRS and YFSETQ. Trimming stripped 2 bases from V and 1 base from J, with 10 bases between. CDR3 size: 15 residues. As DNA, the CDR3 is TGCGCCAGCAGCTTTGTTGGGGGTTCCTACAATGAGCAGTTCTTC. This translates into CASSFVGGSYNEQFF.

The gene calls are TRBV7-6 and TRBJ2-7; D call uncertain. The CDR3 has 12 residues. The V gene lost 2 bases and the J gene lost 5 bases, with 7 bases spanning the gap. Germline CDR1 is SGHVS and CDR2 is FNYEAQ. The DNA of the CDR3 is TGTGCCAGCAGCTTATTCCCAGACGAGCAGTACTTC. Translated: CASSLFPDEQYF.

The J gene is TRBJ1-1, the V gene TRBV7-9; possible D gene TRBD1, 5 bases. The length of the CDR3 is 13 residues. Trimming removed 4 bases at V and 2 bases at J, with 8 bases between. Germline V gives CDR1 SEHNR, CDR2 FQNEAQ (reference sequence). CDR3 residues: CASSSGPNTEAFF. In nucleotides, the CDR3 is TGTGCCAGCAGCTCGGGACCTAACACTGAAGCTTTCTTT.

The CDR3 sequence is CASSPQGVDTEAFF. The DNA for the CDR3 is TGTGCCAGCAGCCCACAGGGGGTAGACACTGAAGCTTTCTTT. This sequence joins TRBV6-5 and TRBJ1-1, with TRBD1 matching over 8 bases. The germline V gene has CDR1 MNHEY and CDR2 SVGAGI. The CDR3 spans 14 residues. V shed 6 bases and J 3 bases; nucleotides not matched to a gene: 6.

The rearrangement links TRBV9 to TRBJ1-3, with 7 bases that match TRBD1. With V trimmed by 3 bases and J by 1 base, 1 base remained unmatched. The germline V gene has CDR1 SGDLS and CDR2 YYNGEE. The CDR3 is 14 residues long. The CDR3 here is CASSGQGSGNTIYF. In DNA form, the CDR3 reads TGTGCCAGCAGCGGACAGGGATCTGGAAACACCATATATTTT. Full variable domain (missing parts from reference TRBV9 and TRBJ1-3): DSGVTQTPKHLITATGQRVTLRCSPRSGDLSVYWYQQSLDQGLQFLIQYYNGEERAKGNILERFSAQQFPDLHSELNLSSLELGDSALYFCASSGQGSGNTIYFGEGSWLTVV.

The chain is built from TRBV2 and TRBJ2-7; D could derive from TRBD1 or TRBD2 (5 bases each). This CDR3 is built from 15 residues. In germline, CDR1 is SNHLY, CDR2 FYNNEI. Trimming left V 4 bases short and J 2 bases short, with 15 bases between. The CDR3 nucleotides are TGTGCCAGCAGTGGTCTCGGGACGCAAGCCTACGAGCAGTACTTC. Protein product: CASSGLGTQAYEQYF.

This clone was picked up one time. V and J are TRBV4-3 and TRBJ2-3; a possible D gene is TRBD1 (7 bases). This CDR3 comprises 18 residues. The germline V gene encodes CDR1 LGHNA and CDR2 YSLEER. Trimming stripped 0 bases from V and 0 bases from J, with 16 bases between. As DNA, the CDR3 is TGCGCCAGCAGCCAAGATCAGGGGGGAGTTTTTAGCACAGATACGCAGTATTTT. Its protein is CASSQDQGGVFSTDTQYF.

V gene TRBV4-1 combines with J gene TRBJ2-3; possibly TRBD1 or TRBD2 for D (6 bases each). This CDR3 is built from 14 residues. CDR1 and CDR2 (germline): MGHRA, YSYEKL. V shed 1 base and J shed 4 bases, with 9 bases lying between them. The CDR3 sequence: CASSQGRGADTQYF. The CDR3 coding sequence is TGCGCCAGCAGCCAAGGGAGGGGGGCAGATACGCAGTATTTT.

The rearrangement joins TRBV7-9 to TRBJ2-1; D is perhaps TRBD1 or TRBD2 (5 bases each). V gave up 4 bases and J gave up 0 bases, with 16 bases separating them. CDR1 and CDR2 from the germline V gene are SEHNR and FQNEAQ (reference sequence). This CDR3 is built from 17 residues. CDR3: CASSSAWDLHSYNEQFF. Here the CDR3 DNA reads TGTGCCAGCAGCTCCGCCTGGGACCTTCACTCCTACAATGAGCAGTTCTTC.

This chain joins TRBV7-2 and TRBJ2-7, with 7 nucleotides matching TRBD1. Germline assignment: CDR1 SGHTA and CDR2 FQGNSA. The trim removed 2 bases at V and 3 bases at J, leaving 7 bases unmatched. The CDR3 sequence is 15 residues long. The CDR3 here is CASSLYRGPGYEQYF. The CDR3, as DNA: TGTGCCAGCAGCTTATACAGGGGCCCTGGCTACGAGCAGTACTTC.

This clone appeared once. The rearrangement uses TRBV4-2 and TRBJ1-2, with D perhaps TRBD1 (6 bases). Germline lookup yields CDR1 LGHNA and CDR2 YNFKEQ. The length of the CDR3 is 14 residues. The germline V and J ends were trimmed by 7 bases and 3 bases, with 15 bases remaining between them. For the CDR3, the DNA is TGTGCCAGCACCCCGAGCAGGGGAGACTATGGCTACACCTTC. The encoded protein is CASTPSRGDYGYTF.

V is TRBV21-1 and J is TRBJ1-1. TRBV21-1 is recorded as a pseudogene. The CDR3 runs 11 residues. CDR3 sequence (DNA): TGTGCCAGTGCCCGGTTGGCAGAAGCTTTCTTT. Translation: CASARLAEAFF.

This chain uses TRBV27 with TRBJ1-5, with D uncertain. The V end lost 3 bases, the J end lost 2 bases, and 14 bases lay between the germline ends. CDR1 and CDR2 from the germline V gene are MNHEY and SMNVEV (reference sequence). There are 16 residues in the CDR3. The CDR3 sequence is CASSFLGREGNQPQHF. DNA for the CDR3: TGTGCCAGCAGTTTTTTAGGGCGAGAAGGCAATCAGCCCCAGCATTTT.

In nucleotides, the CDR3 is TGTGCCAGCAGCTTCTCAGTAAGACAGGGAAACTACGAGCAGTACTTC. This encodes CASSFSVRQGNYEQYF. The gene calls are TRBV5-8 and TRBJ2-7; 7 bases are shared with TRBD1. Germline CDR1 is SGHTS and CDR2 is YDEGEE. This CDR3 spans 16 amino acids. J lost 3 bases, V lost 2 bases, and 11 bases had no gene match.

The rearrangement links TRBV27 to TRBJ2-1; D tentatively fits TRBD1 or TRBD2 (5 bases each). V lost 1 base and J lost 0, with 19 bases in between. Per the germline V gene, CDR1 is MNHEY and CDR2 is SMNVEV (reference sequence). CDR3 length equals 19 residues. CDR3 sequence: CASSLFEGLTRSSYNEQFF. CDR3 in DNA: TGTGCCAGCAGTTTATTCGAGGGGCTGACACGGAGCTCCTACAATGAGCAGTTCTTC.

The chain has TRBV4-3 and TRBJ2-5; TRBD2 is a possible D gene (7 bases). The CDR3 is made up of 18 amino acids. From germline, CDR1 is LGHNA and CDR2 YSLEER. The germline V and J ends were trimmed by 0 bases and 5 bases, with 22 bases remaining between them. Here the CDR3 reads CASSQDSLPGGAAETQYF. CDR3 bases: TGCGCCAGCAGCCAAGATAGCCTTCCGGGGGGCGCCGCGGAGACCCAGTACTTC.

The genes are TRBV7-9 and TRBJ2-3; tentative D call: TRBD2 (5 bases). The CDR3 spans 15 residues. The V gene lost 0 bases and the J gene lost 1 base, with 8 bases spanning the gap. Germline V gene lookup returns CDR1 SEHNR and CDR2 FQNEAQ (reference sequence). The CDR3 is CASSLADGGTDTQYF. The CDR3 nucleotides are TGTGCCAGCAGCTTAGCGGACGGGGGCACAGATACGCAGTATTTT.

The V gene is TRBV7-6, the J gene TRBJ2-1; 10 bases match TRBD2. CDR1 and CDR2 (germline): SGHVS, FNYEAQ. V gave up 2 bases and J gave up 5 bases; unmatched junction bases: 3. This CDR3 is 15 amino acids long. The CDR3 sequence: CASSLLAGEHNEQFF. The CDR3 bases are TGTGCCAGCAGCTTACTAGCGGGGGAGCACAATGAGCAGTTCTTC.

This chain connects TRBV7-2 to TRBJ2-7, with D perhaps assigned TRBD1 or TRBD2 (5 bases each). This CDR3 is 16 amino acids long. Trimming removed 2 bases at V and 0 bases at J, with 14 bases between. Germline CDR1 is SGHTA and CDR2 is FQGNSA. The CDR3 region is CASSLLLGEYSYEQYF. CDR3 bases: TGTGCCAGCAGCTTATTACTGGGGGAATACTCCTACGAGCAGTACTTC. The full variable domain, in which reference TRBV7-2 and TRBJ2-7 provide the parts outside the CDR3, is GAGVSQSPSNKVTEKGKDVELRCDPISGHTALYWYRQSLGQGLEFLIYFQGNSAPDKSGLPSDRFSAERTGGSVSTLTIQRTQQEDSAVYLCASSLLLGEYSYEQYFGPGTRLTVT.